This T cell receptor (beta chain) was recorded in a study of esophageal squamous cell carcinoma under preoperative chemotherapy. Study-wide context: TCR repertoires were profiled from both peripheral blood T cells and tumor-infiltrating lymphocytes.

V lost 2 bases to trimming and J lost 10 bases; unmatched junction nucleotides: 10. This CDR3 contains 15 residues. Per the germline V gene, CDR1 is SEHNR and CDR2 is FQNEAQ (reference sequence). TCRdb recomputed calls from the PCR reads with MiXCR, one row per CDR3 protein. The data contain around 34,000 distinct CDR3 sequences, roughly 52% of them singletons. Time point denoted: after preoperative PTX-NDP chemotherapy. The study, taken as a whole, reports: Paclitaxel-nedaplatin therapy caused immediate, substantial clonotype frequency changes. After treatment, tumor-infiltrating lymphocytes apparently came partly from blood T cells. After chemotherapy, TCR diversity rose significantly in peripheral T cells but not in tumor-infiltrating lymphocytes.

This clonotype appeared many times. The antigen is undetermined. This receptor was taken from a human donor with esophageal squamous cell carcinoma. The donor label of this sample is uncertain. Sample acquisition took place from a patient given preoperative chemotherapy. The V gene is TRBV7-9, the J gene TRBJ2-1; 8 bases are a match to TRBD2. The CDR3 DNA reads as TGTGCCAGCAGCTTACCCGGGGGGGTTAACTACGAGCAGTTCTTC. Protein: CASSLPGGVNYEQFF.